Listed below are T cell receptor beta chains from one sample, sequenced in a study of T-cell reconstitution after alpha-beta-depleted transplantation in children. Each CDR3 protein is one row after TCRdb ran MiXCR on the PCR reads. The sample records some 600,000 distinct CDR3 sequences, about an eighth being singletons. Sequenced here: PBMCs, mostly from graft donor cells, sampled 360 days after TCRalphabeta/CD19-depleted stem cell transplant. These receptors came from a male patient under 18 who had a stem cell transplant for acute myeloid leukemia, so the T cells may come from the graft donor. Both conserved end residues are part of each CDR3. The D gene is left open where the match is weak. A clone size is listed for some rows: how often the clone was seen (once, few, many), or a class if it is expanded.

clone size	CDR3 length	V gene	J gene	D gene	CDR3 DNA	CDR3 protein
NA	13	TRBV27	TRBJ2-1	NA	TGTGCCAGCAGGGTGGGGTCCTACAATGAGCAGTTCTTC	CASRVGSYNEQFF
many	14	TRBV29-1	TRBJ2-1	NA	TGCAGCGTTGTAAGGCGGGCTGGGCGCGATGAGCAGTTCTTC	CSVVRRAGRDEQFF
NA	15	TRBV7-9	TRBJ1-1	TRBD1	TGTGCCAGCAGCACTCGACAGGGCACGAACACTGAAGCTTTCTTT	CASSTRQGTNTEAFF
many	13	TRBV5-6	TRBJ1-1	NA	TGTGCCAGCAGCATGAGAAGGAACACTGAAGCTTTCTTT	CASSMRRNTEAFF
NA	14	TRBV5-1	TRBJ2-1	NA	TGCGCCAGCAGCTTCGAGGTTTCCTACAATGAGCAGTTCTTC	CASSFEVSYNEQFF
NA	14	TRBV28	TRBJ2-1	TRBD2	TGTGCCAGCGAACGAAGCGGGAGATACAATGAGCAGTTCTTC	CASERSGRYNEQFF
few	14	TRBV6-1	TRBJ2-1	TRBD2	TGTGCCAGCAGTGAAGGGAGTAGCGGGAGTCCGAAGTTCTTC	CASSEGSSGSPKFF
NA	14	TRBV15	TRBJ1-1	NA	TGTGCCACCAGCCCACCTGACAGGAACACTGAAGCTTTCTTT	CATSPPDRNTEAFF
many	14	TRBV4-3	TRBJ2-5	NA	TGCGCCAGCAGCCAAGATATGGTAATGGGGACCCAGTACTTC	CASSQDMVMGTQYF
few	13	TRBV7-2	TRBJ1-2	NA	TGTGCCAGCAGCTTAGAACAGTTCTTTGGCTACACCTTC	CASSLEQFFGYTF
few	15	TRBV4-3	TRBJ1-4	TRBD1	TGCGCCAGCAGCCAAGGGGCAGGGGGCTGGGAAAAACTGTTTTTT	CASSQGAGGWEKLFF
many	13	TRBV24-1	TRBJ2-1	TRBD2	TGTGCCACAGGGACTAGCGGCTACAATGAGCAGTTCTTC	CATGTSGYNEQFF
NA	15	TRBV7-2	TRBJ2-3	TRBD2	TGTGCCAGCAGCTTAGATGGGCGGGAGATGGATACGCAGTATTTT	CASSLDGREMDTQYF
NA	19	TRBV3-1	TRBJ2-3	TRBD2	TGTGCCAGCAGCCCCAGCCCCAGCATAGCGGGAGGGCCAGGAGATACGCAGTATTTT	CASSPSPSIAGGPGDTQYF
NA	16	TRBV4-2	TRBJ2-1	TRBD2	TGTGCCAGCAGCCAAGACGCCAGCGGGAGGGGCAATGAGCAGTTCTTC	CASSQDASGRGNEQFF
NA	14	TRBV2	TRBJ2-1	NA	TGTGCCAGCAGTGAAGCGCGCTCCTACAATGAGCAGTTCTTC	CASSEARSYNEQFF
few	12	TRBV3-1	TRBJ2-1	NA	TGTGCCAGCAGCCAAGGACTTATTGAGCAGTTCTTC	CASSQGLIEQFF
few	12	TRBV29-1	TRBJ2-7	TRBD1	TGCAGCAGGAACAGGGGGACCTACGAGCAGTACTTC	CSRNRGTYEQYF
NA	17	TRBV12-3/TRBV12-4	TRBJ2-2	NA	TGTGCCAGCAGTTTGGCAGGGGCGGGTCGAAGCACCGGGGAGCTGTTTTTT	CASSLAGAGRSTGELFF
many	13	TRBV6-4	TRBJ1-1	NA	TGTGCCAGCAGTGAAGCGGACGGCACTGAAGCTTTCTTT	CASSEADGTEAFF
few	8	TRBV6-5	TRBJ2-1	NA	TGTGCCAGCACTTATTCATGCTTC	CASTYSCF
few	13	TRBV5-6	TRBJ1-1	NA	TGTGCCAGCAGCATTATAGGGAGTACTGAAGCTTTCTTT	CASSIIGSTEAFF
NA	10	TRBV10-3	TRBJ2-3	NA	TGTGCCATCGGGACGACTACGCAGTATTTT	CAIGTTTQYF
NA	14	TRBV10-3	TRBJ2-1	NA	TGTGCCATCAGTCCGGGAAGCTCCTACAATGAGCAGTTCTTC	CAISPGSSYNEQFF
NA	12	TRBV30	TRBJ2-1	NA	TGTGCCGTCGAGGGCCCCTACAATGAGCAGTTCTTC	CAVEGPYNEQFF
few	17	TRBV14	TRBJ2-1	TRBD2	TGTGCCAGCAGCCCCCGGAGACTAGCGGGAGGGGTATATGAGCAGTTCTTC	CASSPRRLAGGVYEQFF
few	12	TRBV19	TRBJ2-1	NA	TGTGCCAGTAGTATGGCGTGGCGAGAGCAGTTCTTC	CASSMAWREQFF
NA	15	TRBV28	TRBJ2-3	NA	TGTGCCAGCAGTTTAAGGACTTCTAGCACAGATACGCAGTATTTT	CASSLRTSSTDTQYF
NA	16	TRBV27	TRBJ1-2	NA	TGTGCCAGCAGTTCTTGGGCGGCAGGAGGTAACTATGGCTACACCTTC	CASSSWAAGGNYGYTF
NA	14	TRBV5-1	TRBJ1-3	TRBD1	TGCGCCAGCAGCCCTGGGACAGTCGGAAACACCATATATTTT	CASSPGTVGNTIYF
NA	13	TRBV29-1	TRBJ2-7	TRBD2	TGCAGCGTCCGACTAGCGGGAGTAAGAGAGCAGTACTTC	CSVRLAGVREQYF
few	16	TRBV10-3	TRBJ2-7	TRBD1	TGTGCCATTACCCTCTCCCGGGACAGGGGGACCTACGAGCAGTACTTC	CAITLSRDRGTYEQYF
NA	14	TRBV18	TRBJ2-7	TRBD1	TGTGCCAGCTCACCTCTCGGACAGGGAGGCGAGCAGTACTTC	CASSPLGQGGEQYF
many	16	TRBV28	TRBJ2-3	NA	TGTGCCAGCAGTTTGGGCGGGTATGGACGCACAGATACGCAGTATTTT	CASSLGGYGRTDTQYF
many	13	TRBV18	TRBJ2-7	NA	TGTGCCAGCTCACCACCTCTAGGTGGGGAGCAGTACTTC	CASSPPLGGEQYF
many	16	TRBV20-1	TRBJ2-1	TRBD2	TGCAGTGCTTTAGGGACTAGCGGGGTCTCCTACAATGAGCAGTTCTTC	CSALGTSGVSYNEQFF
many	15	TRBV24-1	TRBJ1-1	NA	TGTGCCACCAGTGACCTTAACGGTATGAACACTGAAGCTTTCTTT	CATSDLNGMNTEAFF
many	14	TRBV28	TRBJ2-5	NA	TGTGCCAGCAGTCCCCCGGGGTACCAAGAGACCCAGTACTTC	CASSPPGYQETQYF
NA	13	TRBV27	TRBJ2-7	TRBD2	TGTGCCAGCAGACCTAGCGGGTTATACGAGCAGTACTTC	CASRPSGLYEQYF
many	12	TRBV29-1	TRBJ2-7	NA	TGCAGCGTTGAAGGACGGAGCTACGAGCAGTACTTC	CSVEGRSYEQYF
many	9	TRBV2	TRBJ2-7	NA	TGTGCCAGCAGCGGGGGTGCTAACTTC	CASSGGANF
few	15	TRBV4-3	TRBJ2-1	NA	TGCGCCAGCAGCCAGGCCGGGACTAGGGGGCATGAGCAGTTCTTC	CASSQAGTRGHEQFF
NA	11	TRBV29-1	TRBJ2-7	NA	TGCAGCGCCGGAGAGGGCTACGAGCAGTACTTC	CSAGEGYEQYF
NA	13	TRBV10-3	TRBJ2-1	NA	TGTGCCATCAGATGGTCTGTTATCGATGAGCAGTTCTTC	CAIRWSVIDEQFF